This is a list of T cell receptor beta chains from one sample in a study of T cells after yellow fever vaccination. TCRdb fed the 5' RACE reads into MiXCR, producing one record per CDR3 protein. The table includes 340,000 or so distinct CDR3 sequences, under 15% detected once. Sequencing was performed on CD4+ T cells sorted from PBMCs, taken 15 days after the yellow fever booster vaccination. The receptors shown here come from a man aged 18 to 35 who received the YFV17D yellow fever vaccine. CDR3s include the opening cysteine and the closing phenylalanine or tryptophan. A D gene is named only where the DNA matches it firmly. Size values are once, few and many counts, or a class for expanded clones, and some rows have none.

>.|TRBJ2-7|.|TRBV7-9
CASSFARVHEQYF
TGTGCCAGCAGCTTTGCCAGGGTCCACGAGCAGTACTTC
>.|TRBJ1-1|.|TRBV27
CASSKELNTEAFF
TGTGCCAGCAGTAAAGAGTTGAACACTGAAGCTTTCTTT
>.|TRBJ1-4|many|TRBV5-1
CASSSSGQINEKLFF
TGCGCCAGCAGCTCCTCAGGACAGATTAATGAAAAACTGTTTTTT
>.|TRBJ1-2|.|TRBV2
CASSETGTYNYGYTF
TGTGCCAGCAGTGAAACAGGGACCTATAACTATGGCTACACCTTC
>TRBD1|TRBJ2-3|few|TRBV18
CASSPTGTGGTDTQYF
TGTGCCAGCTCACCTACCGGGACAGGGGGCACAGATACGCAGTATTTT
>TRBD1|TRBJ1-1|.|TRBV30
CAVDRGRLRDTEAFF
TGTGCCGTAGACAGGGGCCGCCTCCGGGACACTGAAGCTTTCTTT
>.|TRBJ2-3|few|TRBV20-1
CSARGYSGTVLTDTQYF
TGCAGTGCTAGAGGCTATTCCGGGACGGTGCTCACAGATACGCAGTATTTT
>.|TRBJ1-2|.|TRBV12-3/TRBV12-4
CASSLDRAYYGYTF
TGTGCCAGCAGTTTAGACAGAGCTTACTATGGCTACACCTTC
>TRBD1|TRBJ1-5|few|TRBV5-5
CASSRTGSFNQPQHF
TGTGCCAGCAGCAGGACAGGGAGCTTCAATCAGCCCCAGCATTTT
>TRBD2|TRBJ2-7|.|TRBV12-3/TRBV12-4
CASRAGLAGRPGQYF
TGTGCCAGCAGGGCGGGACTAGCGGGGCGACCGGGACAGTACTTC
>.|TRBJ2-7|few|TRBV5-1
CASSLGDILEQYF
TGCGCCAGCAGCTTGGGGGATATCCTGGAGCAGTACTTC
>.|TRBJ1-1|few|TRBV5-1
CASRAILGGLGFLNTEAFF
TGCGCCAGCAGAGCTATCCTCGGGGGTCTAGGATTTCTGAACACTGAAGCTTTCTTT
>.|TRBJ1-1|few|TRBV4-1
CASSQEPGAEAFF
TGCGCCAGCAGCCAAGAACCGGGAGCTGAAGCTTTCTTT
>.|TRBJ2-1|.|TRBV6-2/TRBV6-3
CASSASLIEQFF
TGTGCCAGCAGTGCCTCATTGATTGAGCAGTTCTTC
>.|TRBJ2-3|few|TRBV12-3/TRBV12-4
CASSITDTQYF
TGTGCCAGCAGTATAACAGATACGCAGTATTTT
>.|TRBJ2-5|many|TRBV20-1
CSALGLQETQYF
TGCAGTGCTTTAGGGCTCCAAGAGACCCAGTACTTC
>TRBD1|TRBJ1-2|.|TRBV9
CASSVSGQQGYYGYTF
TGTGCCAGCAGCGTATCTGGCCAACAGGGGTACTATGGCTACACCTTC
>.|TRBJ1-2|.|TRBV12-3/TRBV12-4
CASSLVQGSDYTF
TGTGCCAGCAGTTTAGTGCAGGGGAGTGACTACACCTTC
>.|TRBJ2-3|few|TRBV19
CASSMEEDTQYF
TGTGCCAGTAGTATGGAAGAAGATACGCAGTATTTT
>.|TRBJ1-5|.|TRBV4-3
CASPQTQDSNQRDQPQHF
TGCGCCAGCCCACAAACCCAGGACTCCAACCAGAGGGATCAGCCCCAGCATTTT
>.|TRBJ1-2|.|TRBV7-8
CASSRTDANYGYTF
TGTGCCAGCAGCCGGACAGACGCTAACTATGGCTACACCTTC
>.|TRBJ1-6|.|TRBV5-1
CASSLIGSPNSPLHF
TGCGCCAGCAGCTTGATCGGGAGCCCAAATTCACCCCTCCACTTT
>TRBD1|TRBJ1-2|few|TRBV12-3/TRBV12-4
CASSTGQGTDGYTF
TGTGCCAGCAGCACCGGACAGGGGACGGATGGCTACACCTTC
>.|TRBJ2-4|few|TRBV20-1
CSAKVQGAKNIQYF
TGCAGTGCTAAAGTACAGGGAGCCAAAAACATTCAGTACTTC
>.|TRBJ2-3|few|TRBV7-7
CASSPRGDITDTQYF
TGTGCTAGCAGCCCTAGGGGGGACATCACAGATACGCAGTATTTT